One sample yielded the 10 T cell receptor beta chains listed below, sequenced in a study of blood T cell repertoires in COVID-19. This table comes from immunoSEQ multiplex PCR, and its TCRdb copy is limited to in-frame clones, with some not included. Of around 150,000 clones in the sample, roughly four fifths were seen once. Sequences were obtained from peripheral blood. The receptors were sampled from a woman in her 50s with active or convalescent COVID-19.

This sequence joins TRBV28 and TRBJ2-7; 9 bases fit TRBD2. The CDR3 covers 13 residues. The V gene end was trimmed by 8 bases and the J gene end by 5 bases; junction bases not matched to a gene: 7. Germline V gives CDR1 MDHEN, CDR2 SYDVKM. The CDR3 here is CASGTSNRNEQYF. CDR3 nucleotides: TGTGCCAGCGGGACTAGCAACCGCAACGAGCAGTACTTC. Supplemented by reference TRBV28 and TRBJ2-7, the full variable domain reads DVKVTQSSRYLVKRTGEKVFLECVQDMDHENMFWYRQDPGLGLRLIYFSYDVKMKEKGDIPEGYSVSREKKERFSLILESASTNQTSMYLCASGTSNRNEQYFGPGTRLTVT.

A note on this clone: The germline gene is not matched at one end of the junction; a read error may be the cause. The chain employs TRBV12-3 or TRBV12-4 and TRBJ1-3; the D is unclear. This CDR3 is built from 12 residues. The CDR3 coding sequence is TGTGCCAGCAGTTTTCGGGGAAGCACCATATATTTT. It is translated as CASSFRGSTIYF.

This clone was picked up a small number of times. The rearrangement uses TRBV19 and TRBJ2-5; 7 bases agree with TRBD1. Looked up from germline, CDR1 is LNHDA and CDR2 is SQIVND (reference sequence). The CDR3 covers 17 residues. After removal of 7 bases from V and 2 bases from J, the junction contained 16 bases not matched to a gene. CDR3 region: CASTSHPGQTLQETQYF. As DNA, the CDR3 is TGTGCCAGTACCTCCCATCCGGGACAGACATTACAAGAGACCCAGTACTTC.

The chain has TRBV3-1 (or the pseudogene TRBV3-2) and TRBJ2-7; 9 positions match TRBD2. With 5 bases clipped from V and 9 bases from J, the junction kept 8 bases outside the gene matches. This CDR3 contains 13 residues. Germline assignment: CDR1 LGHDT and CDR2 YNNKEL (reference sequence). The CDR3, as DNA: TGTGCCAGCAGCTCCCTCGGAGCGGGGGGGCAGTACTTC. Its translation is CASSSLGAGGQYF.

V and J are TRBV6-2 or TRBV6-3 and TRBJ2-1, with a tentative D call TRBD1 (6 bases). The CDR3 contains 11 residues. The V and J ends lost 5 bases and 9 bases respectively, with 8 bases between them. Germline V gene lookup returns CDR1 MNHEY and CDR2 SVGEGT. The CDR3 loop reads CASSTRGEQFF. As DNA, the CDR3 is TGTGCCAGCAGTACCAGGGGTGAGCAGTTCTTC.

The chain uses TRBV27 and TRBJ2-7; weak D call: TRBD1 (6 bases). CDR1 is MNHEY, CDR2 SMNVEV, per germline (reference sequence). CDR3 length: 16 amino acids. The V end was cut by 11 bases, the J end by 0 bases, with 23 bases between. CDR3 loop: CASALLQTGYSYEQYF. The CDR3 DNA is TGTGCCTCGGCACTCCTTCAGACAGGTTACTCCTACGAGCAGTACTTC.

This clone is a singleton in its sample. This same CDR3 is encoded by further DNA sequences in the sample. The rearrangement uses TRBV30 and TRBJ1-1; possible D gene TRBD1, 5 bases. Trimming stripped 0 bases from V and 1 base from J, with 6 bases between. The CDR3 sequence is 13 residues long. From germline, CDR1 is GTSNPN and CDR2 SVGIG (reference sequence). The CDR3 sequence is CAWSVQGNTEAFF. In DNA form, the CDR3 reads TGTGCCTGGAGTGTCCAGGGGAACACTGAAGCTTTCTTT. Complete variable domain (other parts from reference TRBV30 and TRBJ1-1): SQTIHQWPATLVQPVGSPLSLECTVEGTSNPNLYWYRQAAGRGLQLLFYSVGIGQISSEVPQNLSASRPQDRQFILSSKKLLLSDSGFYLCAWSVQGNTEAFFGQGTRLTVV.

The chain uses TRBV6-5 and TRBJ1-6; 9 bases are a match to TRBD1. The germline V gene has CDR1 MNHEY and CDR2 SVGAGI. The CDR3 sequence is 14 residues long. Losses at the gene ends were 4 bases for V and 9 bases for J; bases not matched to a gene: 4. The CDR3 sequence is CASSSGTGPSPLHF. In nucleotides, the CDR3 is TGTGCCAGCAGTTCCGGGACAGGGCCTTCACCCCTCCACTTT.

This clone occurred a few times. J is TRBJ1-1 and V is TRBV6-5; the D gene is possibly TRBD1 (6 bases). Germline V lookup: CDR1 MNHEY, CDR2 SVGAGI. Trimming removed 10 bases from V and 5 bases from J, with 23 bases in between. The CDR3 runs to 15 residues. DNA for the CDR3: TGTGCCACCCGCCCCCAGTATCCGAGGGGGACTGAAGCTTTCTTT. It specifies CATRPQYPRGTEAFF.

This chain connects TRBV12-5 to TRBJ2-2; 7 bases fit TRBD1. V was clipped by 1 base and J by 5 bases; unmatched bases: 4. There are 15 residues in the CDR3. Germline loops: CDR1 LGHNT, CDR2 FRNRAP. This chain's CDR3 is CASGLEGARTGELFF. The CDR3 coding sequence is TGTGCTAGTGGTTTGGAGGGGGCACGGACCGGGGAGCTGTTTTTT. Full variable domain (missing parts from reference TRBV12-5 and TRBJ2-2): DARVTQTPRHKVTEMGQEVTMRCQPILGHNTVFWYRQTMMQGLELLAYFRNRAPLDDSGMPKDRFSAEMPDATLATLKIQPSEPRDSAVYFCASGLEGARTGELFFGEGSRLTVL.